Each of the 29 T cell receptor beta chains below was sequenced from the same sample in a study of vaccination effects on CD4 cells after COVID-19. The method was immunoSEQ multiplex PCR; TCRdb's version includes in-frame clones alone and lacks a portion of them. The repertoire holds tens of thousands of clones, with about two thirds as singletons. Which antigens these TCRs recognize remains unknown. In the ViraFEST assay, antigen-specific CD4+ clonotypes were identified by expansion after peptide-pool stimulation. Culture proceeded for more than 8 days, and CD4+ T cells were then isolated. Each vaccine recipient was nucleocapsid antibody negative and had no prior SARS-CoV-2 infection. The specimen was CD4+ T cells from PBMCs cultured with SARS-CoV-2 spike peptides, collected before COVID-19 vaccination. Every receptor here comes from a human donor who received a COVID-19 vaccine.

The chain uses TRBV27 and TRBJ1-6, with D maybe TRBD1 (5 bases). The V gene lost 2 bases and the J gene lost 7 bases, with 12 bases spanning the gap. Germline CDR1 reads MNHEY; CDR2 reads SMNVEV (reference sequence). The CDR3 extends over 15 amino acids. CDR3 coding DNA: TGTGCCAGCAGTTTAGATCCGGGGCGAAATTCACCCCTCCACTTT. As protein: CASSLDPGRNSPLHF.

The CDR3 reads CASSLEAADTQYF. The CDR3 bases are TGTGCCAGCAGCTTAGAGGCGGCAGATACGCAGTATTTT. The chain employs TRBV7-2 and TRBJ2-3; D gene unclear. This CDR3 has 13 residues. Trimming left V 1 base short and J 4 bases short, with 6 bases between. Germline V CDR1 and CDR2: SGHTA, FQGNSA.

V gene TRBV25-1 combines with J gene TRBJ1-5, with D maybe TRBD1 (6 bases). This CDR3 is built from 15 residues. Trimming stripped 2 bases from V and 1 base from J, with 9 bases between. The germline V gene encodes CDR1 MGHDK and CDR2 SYGVNS. The CDR3 DNA is TGTGCCAGCAGTGAAAGGGGGGTAAGCAATCAGCCCCAGCATTTT. Its translation is CASSERGVSNQPQHF.

The chain couples TRBV7-3 to TRBJ2-7; either TRBD1 or TRBD2 may fit D (5 bases each). The CDR3 runs 13 residues. Looked up from germline, CDR1 is SGHTA and CDR2 is FQGTGA. V was pared by 5 bases and J by 6 bases, with 14 bases between. This chain's CDR3 is CASSPGTTGEQYF. DNA of the CDR3: TGTGCCAGCAGCCCCGGGACGACGGGCGAGCAGTACTTC.

The gene calls are TRBV6-2 or TRBV6-3 and TRBJ2-7, with 9 bases fitting TRBD1. The CDR3 spans 15 residues. The germline V gene encodes CDR1 MNHEY and CDR2 SVGEGT. V lost 5 bases, J lost 3 bases, and 8 bases stayed unmatched. CDR3 amino acids: CASSPSGQGIYEQYF. As DNA, the CDR3 is TGTGCCAGCAGTCCCTCGGGACAGGGTATCTACGAGCAGTACTTC.

V is TRBV30 and J is TRBJ1-6; D unresolved. Looked up from germline, CDR1 is GTSNPN and CDR2 is SVGIG (reference sequence). This CDR3 region has 13 residues. Trimming stripped 1 base from V and 12 bases from J, with 13 bases between. The CDR3 sequence is CAWSGAVGRPLHF. For the CDR3, the DNA is TGTGCCTGGAGTGGTGCGGTCGGACGACCCCTCCACTTT.

This chain links TRBV19 with TRBJ2-7; TRBD2 matches 13 bases. Germline V lookup: CDR1 LNHDA, CDR2 SQIVND (reference sequence). Germline trimming cut 6 bases from V and 4 bases from J; bases unmatched to any gene: 12. The length of the CDR3 is 17 residues. CDR3 in amino acids: CASRGLAGQPQAYEQYF. The CDR3 region has the DNA TGTGCCAGTAGGGGACTAGCGGGACAACCACAAGCTTACGAGCAGTACTTC.

The chain has TRBV28 and TRBJ2-7; weak D call: TRBD2 (6 bases). Trimming took off 7 bases at V and 3 bases at J, with 13 bases between the two ends. This CDR3 has 13 residues. In germline, CDR1 is MDHEN, CDR2 SYDVKM. CDR3 bases: TGTGCCAGCACATCTACCGGGGGCTACGAGCAGTACTTC. Translated, it gives CASTSTGGYEQYF.

This clone was counted only a few times. The rearrangement joins TRBV10-3 to TRBJ1-5; possibly TRBD1 for D (5 bases). The CDR3 runs to 14 residues. V was trimmed by 2 bases and J by 0 bases, leaving 5 bases between them. The germline CDR1 and CDR2 sequences are ENHRY and SYGVKD. The CDR3 loop is CAISETGSNQPQHF. CDR3 bases: TGTGCCATCAGTGAGACAGGTAGCAATCAGCCCCAGCATTTT.

This chain links TRBV25-1 with TRBJ2-3, with D perhaps matching TRBD1 (5 bases). This CDR3 region has 15 residues. Germline values: CDR1 MGHDK, CDR2 SYGVNS. V lost 2 bases and J 5 bases, leaving 14 bases between the germline ends. CDR3 nucleotides: TGTGCCAGCAGTGAACGAAGGGGAAACGGAGATACGCAGTATTTT. Encoded protein: CASSERRGNGDTQYF.

This clone was counted between two and nine times. The chain has TRBV5-6 and TRBJ1-5, with D unclear. Trimming left V 7 bases short and J 4 bases short, with 15 bases between. Germline CDR1 and CDR2: SGHDT and YYEEEE. There are 14 residues in the CDR3. The CDR3 here is CASSYRLLNQPQHF. The DNA of the CDR3 is TGTGCCAGCTCGTACCGACTGCTGAATCAGCCCCAGCATTTT.

The rearrangement links TRBV23-1 to TRBJ1-2, with D possibly TRBD1 on 5 matching bases. TRBV23-1 is known as an ORF, though its function is uncertain. This CDR3 spans 19 amino acids. Trimming stripped 0 bases from V and 2 bases from J, with 22 bases between. CDR3 sequence reads: CASSQSEGGGAGPNYGYTF. DNA for the CDR3: TGCGCCAGCAGTCAATCAGAGGGCGGTGGGGCAGGGCCAAACTATGGCTACACCTTC.

This chain uses TRBV27 with TRBJ2-5; possibly TRBD1 for D (5 bases). CDR1 and CDR2 from the germline V gene are MNHEY and SMNVEV (reference sequence). V was cut by 3 bases and J by 7 bases, with 9 bases left in between. The CDR3 has 12 residues. The CDR3 region is CASSFGGATQYF. The DNA of the CDR3 is TGTGCCAGCAGTTTTGGTGGGGCGACCCAGTACTTC.

The CDR3, as DNA: TGCGCCAGCAGCCTGCGGACAGGAGCCGCTATCGGCTACACCTTC. Protein: CASSLRTGAAIGYTF. This rearrangement joins TRBV5-1 to TRBJ1-2, with 7 bases identical to TRBD1. The CDR3 is made up of 15 amino acids. Per germline, CDR1 SGHRS and CDR2 YFSETQ. J gave up 8 bases and V 4 bases, and 14 bases lay outside the gene matches.

The genes are TRBV7-9 and TRBJ2-2; D unresolved. CDR3 length equals 16 residues. Trimming took 5 bases from V and 6 from J, leaving 19 bases between them. The germline V gene has CDR1 SEHNR and CDR2 FQNEAQ (reference sequence). CDR3 loop: CASSASSNLFSGELFF. For the CDR3, the DNA is TGTGCCAGCAGCGCCAGTTCCAACTTGTTCTCCGGGGAGCTGTTTTTT. The whole variable domain, remainder taken from reference TRBV7-9 and TRBJ2-2, is DTGVSQNPRHKITKRGQNVTFRCDPISEHNRLYWYRQTLGQGPEFLTYFQNEAQLEKSRLLSDRFSAERPKGSFSTLEIQRTEQGDSAMYLCASSASSNLFSGELFFGEGSRLTVL.

V and J are TRBV12-5 and TRBJ2-7; D is ambiguous. The CDR3 extends over 13 amino acids. In germline, CDR1 is LGHNT, CDR2 FRNRAP. V was trimmed by 0 bases and J by 7 bases, leaving 10 bases between them. The CDR3 region is CASGLVDGSEQYF. In DNA, the CDR3 is TGTGCTAGTGGTTTGGTGGACGGATCGGAGCAGTACTTC.

V gene TRBV5-4 combines with J gene TRBJ1-2, with 9 bases aligning to TRBD1. There are 13 residues in the CDR3. Germline V gene data show CDR1 as SGHNT and CDR2 as YYREEE (reference sequence). The V segment lost 3 bases and the J segment 7 bases; nucleotides outside the gene matches: 4. The CDR3 loop is CASSWTGAGGYTF. CDR3 nucleotide sequence: TGTGCCAGCAGCTGGACAGGGGCGGGTGGCTACACCTTC.

The chain couples TRBV11-3 to TRBJ2-3; 8 bases map to TRBD2. This CDR3 is 14 amino acids long. The V gene end was trimmed by 6 bases and the J gene end by 6 bases; junction bases not matched to a gene: 8. Germline V CDR1 and CDR2: SGHNT, YENEEA. CDR3 amino acids: CASSPASGRDTQYF. The CDR3 region has the DNA TGTGCCAGCAGTCCGGCTAGCGGGCGGGATACGCAGTATTTT.

V gene TRBV3-1 (or the pseudogene TRBV3-2) combines with J gene TRBJ2-7; D gene uncertain. Germline V gene lookup returns CDR1 LGHDT and CDR2 YNNKEL (reference sequence). This CDR3 contains 10 residues. Trimming took off 1 base at V and 8 bases at J, with 3 bases between the two ends. CDR3 region: CASSQGKQYF. The CDR3 region has the DNA TGTGCCAGCAGCCAAGGAAAGCAGTACTTC.

This chain uses TRBV10-3 with TRBJ2-5; possibly TRBD1 for D (5 bases). CDR1 is ENHRY, CDR2 SYGVKD, per germline. The CDR3 spans 16 residues. Deletions cut 0 bases from V and 7 bases from J, with 18 bases between. The CDR3 sequence: CAISESNSPGPGTQYF. For the CDR3, the DNA is TGTGCCATCAGTGAGTCGAACTCCCCAGGGCCCGGGACCCAGTACTTC.

CDR3 protein: CASSPSTYYEQYF. The CDR3 DNA follows: TGTGCCAGCAGCCCATCAACGTACTACGAGCAGTACTTC. The chain uses TRBV9 and TRBJ2-7, with D uncertain. Germline assignment: CDR1 SGDLS and CDR2 YYNGEE. V was trimmed by 4 bases and J by 3 bases, leaving 11 bases between them. The CDR3 loop spans 13 amino acids.

The V call is TRBV2, the J call TRBJ1-2, with D tentatively TRBD1 (5 bases). Germline assignment: CDR1 SNHLY and CDR2 FYNNEI. The CDR3 loop spans 15 amino acids. Trimming took off 8 bases at V and 2 bases at J, with 18 bases between the two ends. The CDR3 is CASRPRAFSNYGYTF. CDR3 bases: TGTGCCAGCCGGCCCAGGGCTTTTTCCAACTATGGCTACACCTTC.

The J gene is TRBJ2-2, the V gene TRBV2, with D hard to call. CDR1 is SNHLY and CDR2 is FYNNEI in the germline V gene. Trimming removed 6 bases from V and 0 bases from J, with 8 bases in between. The CDR3 is made up of 14 amino acids. CDR3 sequence reads: CASRRSSNTGELFF. Here the CDR3 DNA reads TGTGCCAGCAGGCGGAGCTCGAACACCGGGGAGCTGTTTTTT.

The chain combines TRBV2 with TRBJ2-3; D perhaps matches TRBD1 (5 bases). V lost 3 bases and J lost 2, with 12 bases in between. The CDR3 spans 15 residues. Germline V gene data show CDR1 as SNHLY and CDR2 as FYNNEI. The CDR3 here is CASSDWGRFTDTQYF. Written as DNA, the CDR3 is TGTGCCAGCAGTGATTGGGGCAGATTCACAGATACGCAGTATTTT.

V gene TRBV30 combines with J gene TRBJ1-3; tentatively, D is TRBD1 (5 bases). The CDR3 is 14 amino acids. V shed 2 bases and J shed 1 base, with 9 bases lying between them. Germline CDR1 reads GTSNPN; CDR2 reads SVGIG (reference sequence). CDR3 sequence reads: CAWSRGASGNTIYF. The CDR3 DNA reads TGTGCCTGGAGTAGGGGCGCTTCTGGAAACACCATATATTTT.

The chain links TRBV28 to TRBJ1-5; no definite D call. V dropped 8 bases and J dropped 7 bases, with 12 bases sitting between them. The CDR3 covers 12 residues. Germline loops: CDR1 MDHEN, CDR2 SYDVKM. Written as DNA, the CDR3 is TGTGCCAGCCTCGGGGTGCGGCAGCCCCAGCATTTT. It specifies CASLGVRQPQHF. The full variable domain, with the rest looked up from reference TRBV28 and TRBJ1-5, is DVKVTQSSRYLVKRTGEKVFLECVQDMDHENMFWYRQDPGLGLRLIYFSYDVKMKEKGDIPEGYSVSREKKERFSLILESASTNQTSMYLCASLGVRQPQHFGDGTRLSIL.

The rearrangement links TRBV28 to TRBJ1-2; D not resolved. Germline CDR1 and CDR2: MDHEN and SYDVKM. Trimming removed 4 bases from V and 2 bases from J, with 11 bases in between. The CDR3 consists of 14 residues. The CDR3 sequence: CASSSPGFNYGYTF. The CDR3 DNA sequence: TGTGCCAGCAGTTCTCCGGGATTCAACTATGGCTACACCTTC.

In this sample, this clone turned up a few times. The V gene is TRBV7-9, the J gene TRBJ1-6, with D possibly matching TRBD1 (5 bases). Looked up from germline, CDR1 is SEHNR and CDR2 is FQNEAQ (reference sequence). Trimming removed 4 bases at V and 8 bases at J, with 15 bases between. The CDR3 runs 15 residues. CDR3 sequence reads: CASSSTGLQDSPLHF. In nucleotides, the CDR3 is TGTGCCAGCAGCTCTACAGGCCTCCAGGATTCACCCCTCCACTTT.

The gene calls are TRBV6-6 and TRBJ2-1; the D gene is possibly TRBD2 (6 bases). V gave up 8 bases and J gave up 0 bases, with 14 bases separating them. The CDR3 length is 15 residues. Germline CDR1 and CDR2: MNHNY and SVGAGI (reference sequence). The CDR3 region is CASVRDLSSYNEQFF. In DNA, the CDR3 is TGTGCCAGCGTTCGGGACTTAAGCTCCTACAATGAGCAGTTCTTC.